Included here is one T cell receptor beta chain sequence, with context. Its matching antigen is unknown. Generated by immunoSEQ multiplex PCR, the TCRdb table keeps only in-frame clones and is missing some. The sample lists millions of clones, approximately 95% seen once, with 0.39% in the top ten. Trimming removed 6 bases from V and 3 bases from J, with 17 bases in between. The germline CDR1 and CDR2 sequences are LGHNA and YSLEER. This CDR3 comprises 16 residues. These data belong to a study of shared clonotypes between healthy human individuals. Findings of the study overall: The study generally estimated greater richness for naive than memory subsets. Clonotype sharing levels among donors were expected to vary with sequencing depth.

Study donors comprised healthy, HIV-negative adults devoid of recent acute infection or vaccination. The sample comprised naive CD4+ T cells from PBMCs. Subset in this sample: CD45RA+ positively selected. The gene calls are TRBV4-3 and TRBJ2-2; D is unclear. The clonotype originates from a man aged 18 to 29 in good health. Some clones in this sample may be carry-over from other donors' samples. CDR3 DNA: TGCGCCAGCAGTCCCCCCGCGGCAGGAGACACCGGGGAGCTGTTTTTT. Amino acid sequence: CASSPPAAGDTGELFF.